This TCR beta chain was recorded in a study of cytomegalovirus exposure and HLA in healthy donors. Study-level background: The early release's HLA-typed donors yielded tens of millions of unique TCRs.

Overall study results and limits: In a later analysis, compared with equally common non-associated chains, HLA-associated beta chains were more expanded. Another analysis was done later, and it associated around 16,000 TCR beta sequences with HLA alleles at 0.05 false discovery rate. Later on, a genetic analysis was performed. It linked a missense variant in DCLRE1C with V- and J-gene trimming of TCR beta.

With regard to this clone: Its antigen remains unidentified.

The study ran its PCR with 60 Vbeta and 13 Jbeta primers. Sequenced by immunoSEQ multiplex PCR; TCRdb stores in-frame clones only, minus some. The sample has under 300,000 clones, roughly 85% seen once; the top ten hold about 4%. V shed 4 bases and J 2 bases; nucleotides not matched to a gene: 2. The CDR3 contains 14 residues. Germline V lookup: CDR1 SGHKS, CDR2 YYEKEE (reference sequence). This clonotype originated in a middle-aged man in good health and CMV-seropositive. The chain joins TRBV5-5 to TRBJ2-7; 11 nucleotides match TRBD2. The sample comprised PBMCs. CDR3 loop: CASSVTSGAYEQYF. The DNA of the CDR3 is TGTGCCAGCAGCGTGACTAGCGGGGCCTACGAGCAGTACTTC.